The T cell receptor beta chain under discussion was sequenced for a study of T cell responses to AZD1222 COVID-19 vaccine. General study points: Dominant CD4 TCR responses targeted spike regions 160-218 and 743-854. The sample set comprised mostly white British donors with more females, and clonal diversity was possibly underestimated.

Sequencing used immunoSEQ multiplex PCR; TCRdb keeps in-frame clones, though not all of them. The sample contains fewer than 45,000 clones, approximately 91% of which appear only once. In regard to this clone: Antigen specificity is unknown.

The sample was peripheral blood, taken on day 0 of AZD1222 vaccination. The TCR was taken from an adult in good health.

The CDR3 bases are TGTGCCAGCAGCCCGGGGGGGGGCGTCACCGGGGAGCTGTTTTTT. This sequence encodes CASSPGGGVTGELFF. The chain joins TRBV7-8 to TRBJ2-2; 8 bases agree with TRBD2. Germline values: CDR1 SGHVS, CDR2 FQNEAQ. This CDR3 region has 15 residues. V trimming: 5 bases; J trimming: 4 bases; junction bases outside the gene matches: 6.